Sequencing of this T cell receptor (beta chain) was carried out in a study of T cell responses to AZD1222 COVID-19 vaccine. Study background: Second doses that came at about 4 or about 12 weeks were put together. Study-level results: The span of vaccine-associated CD4 TCRs extended across spike, with dominance at 160-218 and 743-854. Donors skewed white British and female; clonal diversity was possibly underestimated. Sampling that yielded the repertoires occurred only after the peak T cell response.

Repertoires were generated with immunoSEQ multiplex PCR, while TCRdb's copy carries only in-frame clones and drops some. This sample yields 93,000 or so clones, of which about nine tenths are seen a single time; 4.5% to 5.5% belongs to the top ten. V was pared by 1 base and J by 12 bases, with 12 bases of the junction left unmatched. Germline V gene lookup returns CDR1 GTSNPN and CDR2 SVGIG (reference sequence). The CDR3 extends over 15 amino acids. Notes on this clone: The antigen is undetermined.

The rearrangement uses TRBV30 and TRBJ2-1, with 10 bases fitting TRBD2. The receptor comes from an adult in good health. The specimen comprised peripheral blood, sampled on day 0 of AZD1222 vaccination. CDR3 region: CAWSDNLLAGRGQFF. DNA for the CDR3: TGTGCCTGGAGTGACAATCTACTAGCGGGGCGGGGGCAGTTCTTC.